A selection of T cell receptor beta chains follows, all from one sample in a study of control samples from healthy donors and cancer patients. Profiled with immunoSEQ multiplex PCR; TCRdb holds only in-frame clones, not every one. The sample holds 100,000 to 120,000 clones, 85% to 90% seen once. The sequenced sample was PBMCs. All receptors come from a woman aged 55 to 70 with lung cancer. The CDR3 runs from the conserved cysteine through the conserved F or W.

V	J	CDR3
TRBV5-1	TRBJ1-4	CASSLNIYEKLFF
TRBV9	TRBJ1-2	CASSVARNYGYTF
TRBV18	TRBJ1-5	CASSPNQGSNQPQHF
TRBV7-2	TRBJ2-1	CASSLVGGNEQFF
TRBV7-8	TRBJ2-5	CASSFEARGGETQYF
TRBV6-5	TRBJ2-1	CASSLERGGYNEQFF
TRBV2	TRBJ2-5	CASSPGQGIIGETQYF
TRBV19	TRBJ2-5	CASSVKTGTQTQYF
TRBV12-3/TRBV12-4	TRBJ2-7	CASSRGEGHEQYF
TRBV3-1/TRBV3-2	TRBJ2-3	CASSQGPLRGVTQYF
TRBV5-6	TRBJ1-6	CASSPAGTRTGNNSPLHF
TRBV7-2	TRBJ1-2	CASSLEEGTGGYGYTF
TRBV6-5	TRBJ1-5	CASSYNGYSNQPQHF
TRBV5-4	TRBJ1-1	CASSLGWRQGNTAFF
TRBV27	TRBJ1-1	CASSLEVSFNTEAFF
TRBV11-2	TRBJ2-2	CASSLQNTGELFF
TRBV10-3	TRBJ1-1	CAISFRDSEGVNTEAFF
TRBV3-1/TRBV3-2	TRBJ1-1	CASSQNGPIEAFF
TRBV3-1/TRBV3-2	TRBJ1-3	CASSPTGTDSGNTIYF
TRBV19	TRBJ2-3	CASSTSGSADTQYF
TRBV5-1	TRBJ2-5	CASSDVTGQGLETQYF
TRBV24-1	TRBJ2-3	CATSDTKQGAVSTDTQYF
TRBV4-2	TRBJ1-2	CASRSGQGIYGYTF
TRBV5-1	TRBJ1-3	CASSLIPDSGNTIYF
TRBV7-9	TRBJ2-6	CASSLGQGGSGANVLTF
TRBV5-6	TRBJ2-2	CASSPDLYTGELFF
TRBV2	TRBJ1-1	CASSGDGNTEAFF
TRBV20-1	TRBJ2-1	CSASLGLESFNEQFF
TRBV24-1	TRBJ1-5	CATSASGTGYSNQPQHF
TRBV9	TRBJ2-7	CASSVGLAGGLAEEQYF
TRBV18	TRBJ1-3	CASSPGSLSGSGNTIYF
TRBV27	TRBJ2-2	CASATQLGAPGELFF
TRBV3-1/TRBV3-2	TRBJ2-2	CASSSTGLNTGELFF
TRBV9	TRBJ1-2	CASTQTGDYGYTF
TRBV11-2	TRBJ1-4	CASSLWGDPGGEKLFF
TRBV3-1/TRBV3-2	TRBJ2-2	CASSQGGTNTGELFF
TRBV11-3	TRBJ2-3	CASSTIGADTQYF
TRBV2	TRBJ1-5	CASSEGSNQPQHF
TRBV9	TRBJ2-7	CASSVAAGPGYEQYF
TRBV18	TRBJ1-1	CASSPRYIGNTEAFF
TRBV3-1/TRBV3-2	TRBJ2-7	CASSQAPGDPYEQYF
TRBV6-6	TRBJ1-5	CASSTGQTYSNQPQHF
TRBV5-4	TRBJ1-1	CASSLGTGPSGGAAFF
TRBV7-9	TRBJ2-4	CASSLPRRLAKNIQYF
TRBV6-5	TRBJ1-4	CASSYSISTANEKLFF
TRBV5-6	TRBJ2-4	CASSLRAGKNIQYF
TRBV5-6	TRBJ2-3	CASSLDRGAVDTQYF
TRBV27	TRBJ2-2	CASSLVPGLAGGRFTGELFF
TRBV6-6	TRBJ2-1	CASSPPGQGDEQFF
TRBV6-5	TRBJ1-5	CASSTETGVDQPQHF
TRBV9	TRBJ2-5	CASSPQGFGETQYF
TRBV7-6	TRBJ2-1	CASSLGVGLAAYNEQFF
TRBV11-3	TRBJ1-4	CASSLKHGTALNEKLFF